One and the same sample provided the 25 T cell receptor beta chains below, sequenced in a study of CD8 T cells in Susac syndrome. When the RNA was reverse transcribed, random hexamers were used with an input of roughly 0.5 to 1 ug. TCRdb reprocessed the immunoSEQ multiplex PCR reads via MiXCR and lists one record per CDR3 protein. The sample includes about 85,000 distinct CDR3 sequences, roughly 94% of them seen just once. Sequencing was done on a sample of CD8+ T cells from PBMCs. The receptors originated from a human donor with Susac syndrome.

The rearrangement uses TRBV29-1 and TRBJ1-2, with D possibly matching TRBD1 (6 bases). Deletions cut 7 bases from V and 2 bases from J, with 11 bases between. The CDR3 totals 12 residues. Germline V CDR1 and CDR2: SQVTM, ANQGSEA. CDR3 sequence: CSADSSNYGYTF. CDR3 nucleotide sequence: TGCAGCGCGGACAGTTCGAACTATGGCTACACCTTC. Drawing the rest from reference TRBV29-1 and TRBJ1-2, the complete variable domain is SAVISQKPSRDICQRGTSLTIQCQVDSQVTMMFWYRQQPGQSLTLIATANQGSEATYESGFVIDKFPISRPNLTFSTLTVSNMSPEDSSIYLCSADSSNYGYTFGSGTRLTVV.

The rearrangement joins TRBV20-1 to TRBJ2-1; perhaps TRBD2 as D (6 bases). The CDR3 covers 15 residues. Germline CDR1 is DFQATT and CDR2 is SNEGSKA (reference sequence). Trimming took 1 base from V and 6 from J, leaving 16 bases between them. The CDR3 DNA reads as TGCAGTGCTAGAGGGAGGGGAGAAGTGTTCAATGAGCAGTTCTTC. Amino acid sequence: CSARGRGEVFNEQFF.

The chain links TRBV4-3 to TRBJ2-7; 8 bases agree with TRBD1. The junction had 5 bases not matched to a gene; V was cut back by 5 bases and J by 2 bases. In germline, CDR1 is LGHNA, CDR2 YSLEER. The CDR3 length is 14 residues. CDR3 region: CASSAGTGAYEQYF. CDR3 DNA: TGCGCCAGCAGCGCCGGGACAGGAGCCTACGAGCAGTACTTC.

The chain is built from TRBV12-3 or TRBV12-4 and TRBJ2-1, with a possible D match to TRBD1 (6 bases). V dropped 8 bases and J dropped 7 bases, with 12 bases sitting between them. The CDR3 is 12 amino acids. CDR3 region: CASQPRGNEQFF. CDR3 in DNA: TGTGCCAGCCAACCTAGGGGGAATGAGCAGTTCTTC.

The chain has TRBV29-1 and TRBJ2-1; 8 bases align to TRBD1. The CDR3 covers 14 residues. In germline, CDR1 is SQVTM, CDR2 ANQGSEA. Trimming removed 6 bases from V and 3 bases from J; junction bases left unmatched: 7. As DNA, the CDR3 is TGCAGCGTGCCGGGACAGGTGTACTACAATGAGCAGTTCTTC. It translates to CSVPGQVYYNEQFF.

The rearrangement uses TRBV7-9 and TRBJ2-5, with 8 bases aligning to TRBD2. Germline assignment: CDR1 SEHNR and CDR2 FQNEAQ (reference sequence). CDR3 length: 15 amino acids. The J segment lost 5 bases and the V segment lost 3 bases, leaving 8 bases of the junction unmatched. DNA of the CDR3: TGTGCCAGCAGCTTGAGCGGGAGCCAAGGGGAGACCCAGTACTTC. The encoded protein is CASSLSGSQGETQYF.

This clonotype occurred once. This chain joins TRBV20-1 and TRBJ2-1; TRBD2 agrees at 8 bases. There are 16 residues in the CDR3. With 3 bases clipped from V and 1 base from J, the junction kept 8 bases outside the gene matches. In germline, CDR1 is DFQATT, CDR2 SNEGSKA (reference sequence). The CDR3 reads CSASELAGGSYNEQFF. CDR3 sequence (DNA): TGCAGTGCTAGTGAGTTGGCGGGGGGATCCTACAATGAGCAGTTCTTC.

The chain uses TRBV3-1 and TRBJ2-2, with D possibly being TRBD1 (5 bases). This CDR3 is built from 15 residues. The V gene lost 1 base and the J gene lost 6 bases, with 12 bases spanning the gap. Germline loops: CDR1 LGHDT, CDR2 YNNKEL (reference sequence). The CDR3 loop is CASSQAGLGAGELFF. The CDR3 DNA follows: TGTGCCAGCAGCCAAGCGGGTCTAGGGGCCGGGGAGCTGTTTTTT.

This rearrangement joins TRBV6-5 to TRBJ1-2; D not certain. The V gene lost 2 bases and the J gene lost 6 bases, with 7 bases spanning the gap. Germline V gene data show CDR1 as MNHEY and CDR2 as SVGAGI. This CDR3 region has 12 residues. The CDR3 DNA follows: TGTGCCAGCAGTTACATTAGTGATGGCTACACCTTC. Protein: CASSYISDGYTF.

V usage is TRBV7-9 and J usage is TRBJ2-5; possible D gene TRBD2, 5 bases. The CDR3 contains 14 residues. The germline V and J ends were trimmed by 8 bases and 5 bases, with 18 bases remaining between them. Germline assignment: CDR1 SEHNR and CDR2 FQNEAQ (reference sequence). This CDR3 is CASSSPRAPETQYF. In DNA form, the CDR3 reads TGTGCCAGCTCCTCACCGCGGGCCCCCGAGACCCAGTACTTC.

This rearrangement joins TRBV2 to TRBJ2-7; 7 bases are shared with TRBD1. Looked up from germline, CDR1 is SNHLY and CDR2 is FYNNEI. V dropped 5 bases and J dropped 4; count of bases not matched to a gene: 8. This CDR3 comprises 14 residues. CDR3 region: CASSSPDRAYEQYF. The CDR3 DNA reads as TGTGCCAGCAGTTCTCCCGACAGGGCGTACGAGCAGTACTTC. The full variable domain, with the rest looked up from reference TRBV2 and TRBJ2-7, is EPEVTQTPSHQVTQMGQEVILRCVPISNHLYFYWYRQILGQKVEFLVSFYNNEISEKSEIFDDQFSVERPDGSNFTLKIRSTKLEDSAMYFCASSSPDRAYEQYFGPGTRLTVT.

This clonotype came up once. The chain carries TRBV13 and TRBJ2-1; TRBD2 might be the D (7 bases). The V and J ends lost 4 bases and 6 bases respectively, with 13 bases between them. The CDR3 runs 14 residues. The germline V gene encodes CDR1 PRHDT and CDR2 FYEKMQ (reference sequence). In nucleotides, the CDR3 is TGTGCCAGCAGCTCAAGGAGGGGGGGCAATGAGCAGTTCTTC. Protein: CASSSRRGGNEQFF.

The rearrangement links TRBV13 to TRBJ2-1, with D possibly being TRBD1 or TRBD2 (5 bases each). From germline, CDR1 is PRHDT and CDR2 FYEKMQ (reference sequence). With 3 bases removed from V and 6 bases from J, the gap between germline ends came to 9 bases. This CDR3 has 13 amino acids. The CDR3 loop is CASSLRDLNEQFF. CDR3 DNA: TGTGCCAGCAGCTTGAGGGACCTCAATGAGCAGTTCTTC.

This sequence joins TRBV7-9 and TRBJ2-7; 10 nucleotides agree with TRBD2. The V gene's germline CDR1 is SEHNR and CDR2 FQNEAQ (reference sequence). Trimming removed 4 bases from V and 5 bases from J; junction bases left unmatched: 5. CDR3 length equals 14 residues. For the CDR3, the DNA is TGTGCCAGCAGCTCGACTAGCGGGTTACACGAGCAGTACTTC. Its protein product is CASSSTSGLHEQYF. Looking up the rest from reference TRBV7-9 and TRBJ2-7 gives the full variable domain: DTGVSQNPRHKITKRGQNVTFRCDPISEHNRLYWYRQTLGQGPEFLTYFQNEAQLEKSRLLSDRFSAERPKGSFSTLEIQRTEQGDSAMYLCASSSTSGLHEQYFGPGTRLTVT.

The gene calls are TRBV29-1 and TRBJ1-1; D call uncertain. The V gene's germline CDR1 is SQVTM and CDR2 ANQGSEA. The V and J ends lost 5 bases and 8 bases respectively, with 12 bases between them. The length of the CDR3 is 11 residues. CDR3 bases: TGCAGCGTTCATTACAGTGTAGAAGCTTTCTTT. Encoded protein: CSVHYSVEAFF.

The chain links TRBV15 to TRBJ2-7; D is undetermined. The ends were cut back, 0 bases at V and 3 bases at J, with 12 bases in the middle. The CDR3 has 15 amino acids. Germline V CDR1 and CDR2: LNHNV, YYDKDF (reference sequence). The DNA for the CDR3 is TGTGCCACCAGCAGAGAACGAACCACCGGCTACGAGCAGTACTTC. This sequence encodes CATSRERTTGYEQYF. Combining the CDR3 with reference TRBV15 and TRBJ2-7 gives the whole variable domain DAMVIQNPRYQVTQFGKPVTLSCSQTLNHNVMYWYQQKSSQAPKLLFHYYDKDFNNEADTPDNFQSRRPNTSFCFLDIRSPGLGDTAMYLCATSRERTTGYEQYFGPGTRLTVT.

The V gene is TRBV7-9, the J gene TRBJ2-1; no clear D gene. CDR1 and CDR2 from the germline V gene are SEHNR and FQNEAQ (reference sequence). Deletions cut 5 bases from V and 5 bases from J, with 10 bases between. The CDR3 has 13 residues. The CDR3 sequence is CASSRDGNNEQFF. CDR3 nucleotide sequence: TGTGCCAGCAGCCGTGACGGAAACAATGAGCAGTTCTTC.

The chain has TRBV15 and TRBJ2-1; TRBD2 agrees at 9 bases. CDR1 LNHNV and CDR2 YYDKDF come from the germline V gene (reference sequence). V lost 4 bases, J lost 11 bases, and 3 bases stayed unmatched. The CDR3 length is 12 residues. The CDR3 is CATSTRGGQQFF. The CDR3 coding sequence is TGTGCCACCAGCACGCGGGGGGGGCAGCAGTTCTTC.

The rearrangement joins TRBV20-1 to TRBJ1-1; D is undetermined. V lost 0 bases and J 5 bases, leaving 10 bases between the germline ends. Germline V gene lookup returns CDR1 DFQATT and CDR2 SNEGSKA (reference sequence). CDR3 length: 13 amino acids. This CDR3 is CSARDWGRTEAFF. The CDR3 coding sequence is TGCAGTGCTAGAGATTGGGGTCGAACTGAAGCTTTCTTT.

The genes are TRBV7-6 and TRBJ2-7; D may be TRBD2 (6 bases). CDR3 length: 15 amino acids. Trimming removed 1 base from V and 3 bases from J, with 13 bases in between. The germline V gene encodes CDR1 SGHVS and CDR2 FNYEAQ. Here the CDR3 reads CASSLGSGDDYEQYF. CDR3 in DNA: TGTGCCAGCAGCTTAGGGTCGGGGGATGACTACGAGCAGTACTTC.

The rearrangement links TRBV30 to TRBJ2-5, with 7 positions matching TRBD2. CDR1 and CDR2 (germline): GTSNPN, SVGIG (reference sequence). Losses at the gene ends were 6 bases for V and 4 bases for J; bases not matched to a gene: 5. CDR3 length: 12 amino acids. The CDR3 DNA reads TGTGCCTGTGCGGGGGTCCCAGAGACCCAGTACTTC. This translates into CACAGVPETQYF.

This rearrangement joins TRBV3-1 to TRBJ1-5; D not resolved. Germline CDR1 and CDR2: LGHDT and YNNKEL (reference sequence). This CDR3 contains 13 residues. V lost 1 base to trimming and J lost 9 bases, with 10 bases between them. The CDR3 region is CASSQGGSWPQHF. CDR3 DNA: TGTGCCAGCAGCCAAGGAGGCTCGTGGCCCCAGCATTTT.

The chain recombines TRBV28 with TRBJ2-1, with D perhaps matching TRBD1 (6 bases). V was clipped by 6 bases and J by 4 bases, with 10 bases between them. The germline V gene encodes CDR1 MDHEN and CDR2 SYDVKM. CDR3 size: 13 residues. The CDR3 bases are TGTGCCAGCAGCCCCGGACAGTACAATGAGCAGTTCTTC. This translates into CASSPGQYNEQFF. The full variable domain, its missing parts supplied by reference TRBV28 and TRBJ2-1, is DVKVTQSSRYLVKRTGEKVFLECVQDMDHENMFWYRQDPGLGLRLIYFSYDVKMKEKGDIPEGYSVSREKKERFSLILESASTNQTSMYLCASSPGQYNEQFFGPGTRLTVL.

The chain employs TRBV9 and TRBJ1-2, with D perhaps matching TRBD1 (5 bases). CDR1 is SGDLS and CDR2 is YYNGEE in the germline V gene. Trimming removed 0 bases at V and 8 bases at J, with 17 bases between. The CDR3 spans 15 residues. Written as DNA, the CDR3 is TGTGCCAGCAGCGTAGGGGGAGGGGCGAGGAGCGGCTACACCTTC. As protein: CASSVGGGARSGYTF.

This sequence joins TRBV29-1 and TRBJ1-3; D is perhaps TRBD1 (6 bases). The V end lost 6 bases, the J end lost 1 base, and 13 bases lay between the germline ends. The CDR3 consists of 14 residues. Germline V CDR1 and CDR2: SQVTM, ANQGSEA. Here the CDR3 DNA reads TGCAGCGTGACAACAGGGACTTCTGGAAACACCATATATTTT. Translation: CSVTTGTSGNTIYF.